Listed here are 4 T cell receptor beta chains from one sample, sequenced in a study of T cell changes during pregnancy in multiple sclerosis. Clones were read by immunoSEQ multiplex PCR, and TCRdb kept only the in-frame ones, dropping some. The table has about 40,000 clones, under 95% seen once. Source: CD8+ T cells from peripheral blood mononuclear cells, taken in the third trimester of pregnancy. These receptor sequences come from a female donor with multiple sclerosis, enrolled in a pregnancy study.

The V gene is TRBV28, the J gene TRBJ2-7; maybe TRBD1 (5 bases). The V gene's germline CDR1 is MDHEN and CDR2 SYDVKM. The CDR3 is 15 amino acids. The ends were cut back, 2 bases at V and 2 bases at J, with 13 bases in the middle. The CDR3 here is CASSLTRGPAYEQYF. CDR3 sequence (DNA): TGTGCCAGCAGTTTAACAAGGGGCCCTGCCTACGAGCAGTACTTC.

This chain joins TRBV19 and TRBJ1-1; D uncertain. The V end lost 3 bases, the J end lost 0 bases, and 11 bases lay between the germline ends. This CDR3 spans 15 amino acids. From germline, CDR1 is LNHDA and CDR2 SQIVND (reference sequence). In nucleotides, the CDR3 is TGTGCCAGTAGTATGGAATTGACTATGAACACTGAAGCTTTCTTT. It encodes CASSMELTMNTEAFF. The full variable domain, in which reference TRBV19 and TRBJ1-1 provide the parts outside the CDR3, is DGGITQSPKYLFRKEGQNVTLSCEQNLNHDAMYWYRQDPGQGLRLIYYSQIVNDFQKGDIAEGYSVSREKKESFPLTVTSAQKNPTAFYLCASSMELTMNTEAFFGQGTRLTVV.

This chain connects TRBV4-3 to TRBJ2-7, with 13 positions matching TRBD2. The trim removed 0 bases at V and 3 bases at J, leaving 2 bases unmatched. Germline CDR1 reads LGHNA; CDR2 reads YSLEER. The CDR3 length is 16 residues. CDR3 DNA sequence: TGCGCCAGCAGCCAAGATCGACTAGCGGGAGGCTACGAGCAGTACTTC. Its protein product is CASSQDRLAGGYEQYF.

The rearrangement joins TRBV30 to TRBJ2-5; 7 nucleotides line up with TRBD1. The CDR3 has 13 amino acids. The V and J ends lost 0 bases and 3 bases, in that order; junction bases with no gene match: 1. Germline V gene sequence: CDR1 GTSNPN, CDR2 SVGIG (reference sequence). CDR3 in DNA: TGTGCCTGGAGTGTAGACAGGGAAGAGACCCAGTACTTC. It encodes CAWSVDREETQYF. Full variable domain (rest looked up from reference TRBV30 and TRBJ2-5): SQTIHQWPATLVQPVGSPLSLECTVEGTSNPNLYWYRQAAGRGLQLLFYSVGIGQISSEVPQNLSASRPQDRQFILSSKKLLLSDSGFYLCAWSVDREETQYFGPGTRLLVL.